This T cell receptor beta chain was identified in a study of cytomegalovirus exposure and HLA in healthy donors. General study points: Earlier analysis looked at TCR beta V segments, and most were productive about 87% or about 30% of the time.

The PCR had 60 Vbeta and 13 Jbeta primers. Profiling relied on immunoSEQ multiplex PCR, and the TCRdb table lists in-frame clones only, not all of them. The table shows under 150,000 clones, with nearly 65% occurring only once. Each donor's status was that of a healthy bone marrow donor. Turning to this clone: Its antigen is still unknown.

This CDR3 has 14 residues. V lost 6 bases to trimming and J lost 8 bases, with 19 bases between them. Per the germline V gene, CDR1 is SQVTM and CDR2 is ANQGSEA. The sequenced sample consisted of PBMCs. V and J are TRBV29-1 and TRBJ1-4, with a weak D call TRBD1 (6 bases). The receptor comes from a man in his forties in good health and CMV-seropositive. The CDR3 spells CSVTAGGAREKLFF. For the CDR3, the DNA is TGCAGCGTGACCGCGGGGGGGGCCAGAGAAAAACTGTTTTTT.